A selection of T cell receptor beta chains follows, all from one sample in a study of glioma-infiltrating T cells after dendritic cell vaccination. This table comes from immunoSEQ multiplex PCR, and its TCRdb copy is limited to in-frame clones, with some not included. This sample has tens of thousands of clones, with over 70% found just once. Sample: blood, taken before dendritic cell vaccination. The receptors shown here come from a human donor with glioblastoma. Each CDR3 is given with its conserved first and last residue. Each record gives: D gene, clone size, V gene, J gene, CDR3 protein, CDR3 DNA. The D gene is left open where the match is weak. A row's size may be missing; if present it is once, few, many or a size class.

d_call: TRBD2
clone_size: NA
v_call: TRBV18
j_call: TRBJ2-1
cdr3_aa: CASSPGLAGLGNEQFF
cdr3_nt: TGTGCCAGCTCACCGGGACTAGCGGGATTAGGCAATGAGCAGTTCTTC

d_call: TRBD1
clone_size: NA
v_call: TRBV10-1
j_call: TRBJ1-3
cdr3_aa: CASSESRTGSAFDTIYF
cdr3_nt: TGCGCCAGCAGTGAGTCTAGGACAGGGTCGGCTTTCGACACCATATATTTT

d_call: NA
clone_size: NA
v_call: TRBV5-6
j_call: TRBJ1-2
cdr3_aa: CASSFANSNYGYTF
cdr3_nt: TGTGCCAGCAGCTTTGCAAACTCTAACTATGGCTACACCTTC

d_call: TRBD1
clone_size: NA
v_call: TRBV7-6
j_call: TRBJ2-1
cdr3_aa: CASSLEVTGEQFF
cdr3_nt: TGTGCCAGCAGCTTAGAGGTGACAGGGGAGCAGTTCTTC

d_call: NA
clone_size: NA
v_call: TRBV18
j_call: TRBJ1-4
cdr3_aa: CASSPRVATNEKLFF
cdr3_nt: TGTGCCAGCTCACCCCGAGTTGCAACTAATGAAAAACTGTTTTTT

d_call: TRBD1
clone_size: NA
v_call: TRBV29-1
j_call: TRBJ2-7
cdr3_aa: CSVKDRTSYEQYF
cdr3_nt: TGCAGCGTTAAGGACAGGACCTCCTACGAGCAGTACTTC

d_call: TRBD2
clone_size: NA
v_call: TRBV6-1
j_call: TRBJ2-5
cdr3_aa: CASSGEQTGLAGQETQYF
cdr3_nt: TGTGCCAGCAGTGGCGAGCAAACAGGACTAGCGGGCCAAGAGACCCAGTACTTC

d_call: TRBD2
clone_size: NA
v_call: TRBV5-1
j_call: TRBJ2-1
cdr3_aa: CASSLGGTSGRASYNEQFF
cdr3_nt: TGCGCCAGCAGCTTGGGTGGGACTAGCGGGAGGGCCTCCTACAATGAGCAGTTCTTC

d_call: TRBD1
clone_size: NA
v_call: TRBV9
j_call: TRBJ2-3
cdr3_aa: CASSAAGQGGTDTQYF
cdr3_nt: TGTGCCAGCAGCGCCGCGGGACAGGGTGGGACAGATACGCAGTATTTT

d_call: TRBD2
clone_size: NA
v_call: TRBV6-5
j_call: TRBJ2-1
cdr3_aa: CASSQRGGVDEQFF
cdr3_nt: TGTGCCAGCAGTCAGCGGGGGGGCGTTGATGAGCAGTTCTTC

d_call: TRBD2
clone_size: NA
v_call: TRBV9
j_call: TRBJ2-2
cdr3_aa: CASRGLAGGQTTGELFF
cdr3_nt: TGTGCCAGCAGAGGACTAGCGGGGGGGCAGACCACCGGGGAGCTGTTTTTT

d_call: NA
clone_size: few
v_call: TRBV18
j_call: TRBJ1-1
cdr3_aa: CASTPGAGPEAFF
cdr3_nt: TGTGCCAGCACGCCAGGGGCTGGCCCTGAAGCTTTCTTT

d_call: TRBD2
clone_size: NA
v_call: TRBV9
j_call: TRBJ2-3
cdr3_aa: CASKELAGGRAQYF
cdr3_nt: TGTGCCAGCAAAGAACTAGCGGGGGGTCGGGCGCAGTATTTT

d_call: TRBD1
clone_size: NA
v_call: TRBV7-9
j_call: TRBJ1-6
cdr3_aa: CASRLPKTGDGSPLHF
cdr3_nt: TGTGCCAGCAGACTTCCTAAGACAGGGGACGGTTCACCCCTCCACTTT

d_call: NA
clone_size: once
v_call: TRBV18
j_call: TRBJ2-3
cdr3_aa: CASSPRAGISTDTQYF
cdr3_nt: TGTGCCAGCTCACCACGGGCGGGAATTAGCACAGATACGCAGTATTTT

d_call: NA
clone_size: NA
v_call: TRBV2
j_call: TRBJ2-4
cdr3_aa: CASKSLGATKNIQYF
cdr3_nt: TGTGCCAGCAAGAGTCTGGGGGCGACCAAAAACATTCAGTACTTC

d_call: TRBD1
clone_size: NA
v_call: TRBV29-1
j_call: TRBJ1-6
cdr3_aa: CSARQGASNSPLHF
cdr3_nt: TGCAGCGCCCGACAGGGGGCAAGTAATTCACCCCTCCACTTT

d_call: TRBD1
clone_size: NA
v_call: TRBV13
j_call: TRBJ2-2
cdr3_aa: CASSLEQGGQGRTGELFF
cdr3_nt: TGTGCCAGCAGCTTAGAGCAGGGGGGACAGGGAAGGACCGGGGAGCTGTTTTTT

d_call: TRBD1
clone_size: once
v_call: TRBV7-8
j_call: TRBJ1-2
cdr3_aa: CASSLRDGTGGLLYGYTF
cdr3_nt: TGTGCCAGCAGCTTACGGGACGGGACAGGGGGCCTTCTCTATGGCTACACCTTC

d_call: NA
clone_size: NA
v_call: TRBV14
j_call: TRBJ2-1
cdr3_aa: CASSHLTTPYNEQFF
cdr3_nt: TGTGCCAGCAGCCACCTAACTACACCCTACAATGAGCAGTTCTTC

d_call: NA
clone_size: few
v_call: TRBV5-1
j_call: TRBJ1-1
cdr3_aa: CASSLVGDTEAFF
cdr3_nt: TGCGCCAGCAGCTTGGTCGGGGACACTGAAGCTTTCTTT

d_call: TRBD2
clone_size: few
v_call: TRBV27
j_call: TRBJ2-1
cdr3_aa: CASSLMGGLAYNEQFF
cdr3_nt: TGTGCCAGCAGTTTAATGGGTGGACTAGCGTACAATGAGCAGTTCTTC

d_call: NA
clone_size: NA
v_call: TRBV6-5
j_call: TRBJ1-3
cdr3_aa: CASSYADSFSGNTIYF
cdr3_nt: TGTGCCAGCAGTTACGCCGACAGCTTCTCTGGAAACACCATATATTTT

d_call: TRBD1
clone_size: few
v_call: TRBV10-3
j_call: TRBJ2-6
cdr3_aa: CAILGTASGANVLTF
cdr3_nt: TGTGCCATTTTAGGGACAGCCTCTGGGGCCAACGTCCTGACTTTC

d_call: NA
clone_size: NA
v_call: TRBV12-5
j_call: TRBJ2-3
cdr3_aa: CASGPSSDTQYF
cdr3_nt: TGTGCTAGTGGTCCCTCTTCGGATACGCAGTATTTT

d_call: NA
clone_size: NA
v_call: TRBV5-1
j_call: TRBJ2-1
cdr3_aa: CASSLATNEQFF
cdr3_nt: TGCGCCAGCAGCTTGGCCACAAATGAGCAGTTCTTC

d_call: NA
clone_size: NA
v_call: TRBV2
j_call: TRBJ2-1
cdr3_aa: CASSVYPLEQFF
cdr3_nt: TGTGCCAGCAGTGTATATCCCCTCGAGCAGTTCTTC

d_call: TRBD2
clone_size: NA
v_call: TRBV7-9
j_call: TRBJ2-1
cdr3_aa: CASSHGRVSYNEQFF
cdr3_nt: TGTGCCAGCAGCCACGGGAGGGTTTCCTACAATGAGCAGTTCTTC

d_call: TRBD1
clone_size: NA
v_call: TRBV5-1
j_call: TRBJ2-1
cdr3_aa: CASSPRTGGWNEQFF
cdr3_nt: TGCGCCAGCAGCCCTAGGACAGGGGGCTGGAATGAGCAGTTCTTC

d_call: NA
clone_size: NA
v_call: TRBV2
j_call: TRBJ1-2
cdr3_aa: CASGVEGSYGYTF
cdr3_nt: TGTGCCAGCGGAGTTGAGGGTAGCTATGGCTACACCTTC

d_call: TRBD1
clone_size: NA
v_call: TRBV5-1
j_call: TRBJ2-2
cdr3_aa: CASSPRTGDGELFF
cdr3_nt: TGCGCCAGCAGCCCGCGGACAGGGGACGGGGAGCTGTTTTTT

d_call: TRBD2
clone_size: few
v_call: TRBV4-2
j_call: TRBJ2-3
cdr3_aa: CASSQDGTSATDTQYF
cdr3_nt: TGTGCCAGCAGCCAAGATGGGACTAGCGCCACAGATACGCAGTATTTT

d_call: NA
clone_size: NA
v_call: TRBV9
j_call: TRBJ2-5
cdr3_aa: CASSVGQQGPETQYF
cdr3_nt: TGTGCCAGCAGCGTAGGGCAGCAGGGTCCCGAGACCCAGTACTTC

d_call: TRBD2
clone_size: NA
v_call: TRBV9
j_call: TRBJ2-1
cdr3_aa: CASSVGAGGGYNEQFF
cdr3_nt: TGTGCCAGCAGCGTAGGGGCGGGAGGGGGATACAATGAGCAGTTCTTC

d_call: NA
clone_size: NA
v_call: TRBV19
j_call: TRBJ2-7
cdr3_aa: CASSIVRGGSSYEQYF
cdr3_nt: TGTGCCAGTAGTATAGTGAGGGGGGGCTCCTCCTACGAGCAGTACTTC

d_call: TRBD1
clone_size: NA
v_call: TRBV28
j_call: TRBJ1-5
cdr3_aa: CASRVGQGGQPQHF
cdr3_nt: TGTGCCAGCAGGGTGGGACAGGGCGGGCAGCCCCAGCATTTT

d_call: TRBD1
clone_size: once
v_call: TRBV15
j_call: TRBJ2-1
cdr3_aa: CATKTGVSYNEQFF
cdr3_nt: TGTGCCACCAAGACAGGGGTTTCCTACAATGAGCAGTTCTTC

d_call: TRBD1
clone_size: NA
v_call: TRBV10-3
j_call: TRBJ1-1
cdr3_aa: CAISEWTGSTEAFF
cdr3_nt: TGTGCCATCAGTGAATGGACAGGGAGCACTGAAGCTTTCTTT

d_call: TRBD1
clone_size: NA
v_call: TRBV11-2
j_call: TRBJ1-1
cdr3_aa: CASSLVGQQNTEAFF
cdr3_nt: TGTGCCAGCAGCTTAGTGGGACAGCAGAACACTGAAGCTTTCTTT

d_call: TRBD2
clone_size: NA
v_call: TRBV9
j_call: TRBJ2-1
cdr3_aa: CASSEAGGEHNEQFF
cdr3_nt: TGTGCCAGCAGCGAAGCGGGAGGGGAACACAATGAGCAGTTCTTC

d_call: TRBD1
clone_size: NA
v_call: TRBV6-5
j_call: TRBJ2-1
cdr3_aa: CASSTQGDLVNEQFF
cdr3_nt: TGTGCCAGCAGTACACAGGGGGATTTGGTCAATGAGCAGTTCTTC

d_call: NA
clone_size: NA
v_call: TRBV6-5
j_call: TRBJ1-3
cdr3_aa: CASSRDSLSGNTIYF
cdr3_nt: TGTGCCAGCAGTCGTGACAGCCTCTCTGGAAACACCATATATTTT

d_call: NA
clone_size: NA
v_call: TRBV5-1
j_call: TRBJ2-1
cdr3_aa: CASSLGGVGGRHEQFF
cdr3_nt: TGCGCCAGCAGCTTAGGTGGTGTTGGTGGGAGGCATGAGCAGTTCTTC

d_call: NA
clone_size: NA
v_call: TRBV29-1
j_call: TRBJ2-5
cdr3_aa: CSVQGLETQYF
cdr3_nt: TGCAGCGTCCAGGGGTTAGAGACCCAGTACTTC

d_call: NA
clone_size: NA
v_call: TRBV27
j_call: TRBJ1-1
cdr3_aa: CASIGAEAFF
cdr3_nt: TGTGCCAGCATCGGGGCTGAAGCTTTCTTT

d_call: TRBD2
clone_size: NA
v_call: TRBV29-1
j_call: TRBJ2-3
cdr3_aa: CSVGRGSGIGRVTDTQYF
cdr3_nt: TGCAGCGTCGGTAGAGGGAGCGGGATCGGGAGGGTAACAGATACGCAGTATTTT

d_call: NA
clone_size: NA
v_call: TRBV27
j_call: TRBJ2-2
cdr3_aa: CASRGGNTGELFF
cdr3_nt: TGTGCCAGCAGGGGGGGGAACACCGGGGAGCTGTTTTTT

d_call: TRBD1
clone_size: NA
v_call: TRBV5-1
j_call: TRBJ1-6
cdr3_aa: CASSLETGRNSPLHF
cdr3_nt: TGCGCCAGCAGCTTGGAGACAGGGAGGAATTCACCCCTCCACTTT

d_call: TRBD1
clone_size: NA
v_call: TRBV29-1
j_call: TRBJ2-3
cdr3_aa: CSANIGTGFDTQYF
cdr3_nt: TGCAGCGCAAATATAGGGACAGGGTTTGATACGCAGTATTTT

d_call: NA
clone_size: NA
v_call: TRBV4-2
j_call: TRBJ2-5
cdr3_aa: CASSQEGAKGTQYF
cdr3_nt: TGTGCCAGCAGCCAAGAAGGGGCGAAGGGGACCCAGTACTTC

d_call: TRBD1
clone_size: NA
v_call: TRBV27
j_call: TRBJ2-4
cdr3_aa: CASSQQGAKNIQYF
cdr3_nt: TGTGCCAGCAGTCAACAGGGGGCCAAAAACATTCAGTACTTC

d_call: TRBD1
clone_size: NA
v_call: TRBV5-1
j_call: TRBJ1-1
cdr3_aa: CASSSGGTGGVTEAFF
cdr3_nt: TGCGCCAGCAGCTCCGGCGGGACAGGGGGCGTCACTGAAGCTTTCTTT